A selection of T cell receptor beta chains follows, all from one sample in a study of early T cells in non-severe SARS-CoV-2 infection. TCRdb processed the 5' RACE reads anew with MiXCR; each CDR3 protein has one entry. Among 30,000 to 35,000 distinct CDR3 sequences listed, 5.5% to 7% were seen once. The sample taken for sequencing was whole blood. The source of these receptors is an adult who was a healthcare worker with PCR-confirmed SARS-CoV-2 infection or an uninfected control (not recorded which). The CDR3 runs from the conserved cysteine through the conserved F or W. The order of the fields is V gene, CDR3 protein.

>TRBV6-1
CASGPRRGDYNEQFF
>TRBV14
CATATGTEAFF
>TRBV5-1
CASSLEVGAQPQHF
>TRBV20-1
CSAGDRGRSGANVLTF
>TRBV10-3
CAISEGNAPGIGSYEQYF
>TRBV3-1
CASSQEGWGDDNEQFF
>TRBV6-5
CASSLQQGGETQYF
>TRBV30
CACPQGKAGYTF
>TRBV2
CASSEGQSTDTQYF
>TRBV4-1
CASSQASGTASYEQYF
>TRBV12-3/TRBV12-4
CASSGPAGVGHEQYF
>TRBV6-2/TRBV6-3
CASSPAGSHYEQYF
>TRBV27
CASSPNSGGGGELFF
>TRBV20-1
CSASRDTQYF
>TRBV29-1
CSVAAGGGQETQYF
>TRBV11-3
CASSLGTSGGETQYF
>TRBV30
CAWEAGGPDTQYF
>TRBV5-1
CASSLQTGAANYGYTF
>TRBV20-1
CSAWGAQGRYEQYF
>TRBV15
CATSRDHSSSYNEQFF
>TRBV4-1
CASSQGQLYSNQPQHF
>TRBV6-6
CASRRTANEQFF
>TRBV20-1
CSASGSRGAEAFF
>TRBV29-1
CSVEVGVHWGNGSNEQFF
>TRBV6-1
CASGNGQGAYGYTF
>TRBV20-1
CSARDDSYEQYF
>TRBV3-1
CASSQDWTGRYTEAFF
>TRBV15
CATSRDLAQLAGTGELFF
>TRBV6-4
CASSENVDAAHNEQFF
>TRBV6-6
CAGASDNQPQHF
>TRBV24-1
CATSGTVNEQFF
>TRBV30
CAWSQTGLNTEAFF
>TRBV20-1
CSALKGGVGFF
>TRBV12-3/TRBV12-4
CASSLSGGGEKLFF
>TRBV6-2/TRBV6-3
CASRLTGGHYEQYF
>TRBV5-1
CASSLGDSATNEKLFF
>TRBV18
CASSPPGSREYQPQHF
>TRBV11-2
CASSPIGANEQFF
>TRBV18
CASSPDTRTDTQYF
>TRBV7-3
CASSSLTGGGPYNEQFF
>TRBV30
CAWSAGGEDTGELFF
>TRBV29-1
CSAHGGEDFYNEQFF
>TRBV28
CASSPADGRYQETQYF
>TRBV10-1
CASSEPFGLADAGELFF
>TRBV5-5
CASSFDRDGYTF
>TRBV27
CASSFLDSLNTEAFF
>TRBV6-1
CASSEPSWTVYNSPLHF
>TRBV4-2
CASSQDHMQGGNSPLHF
>TRBV5-1
CASSRPRDSAANNEQFF
>TRBV20-1
CSALPEQLGNQPQHF
>TRBV7-7
CASSFNGGETQYF
>TRBV12-3/TRBV12-4
CASSQSRTGVGGNQPQHF
>TRBV10-2
CASSESIDRENSPLHF
>TRBV29-1
CSVDRGPNTEAFF
>TRBV19
CASSMINSGGDTQYF
>TRBV19
CASIGRAGELFF
>TRBV5-4
CASSWTTVAYYNEQFF
>TRBV5-6
CASSLGGQSRNQPQHF
>TRBV11-2
CASSLEGKGQFF
>TRBV3-1
CASSRGHVFHF